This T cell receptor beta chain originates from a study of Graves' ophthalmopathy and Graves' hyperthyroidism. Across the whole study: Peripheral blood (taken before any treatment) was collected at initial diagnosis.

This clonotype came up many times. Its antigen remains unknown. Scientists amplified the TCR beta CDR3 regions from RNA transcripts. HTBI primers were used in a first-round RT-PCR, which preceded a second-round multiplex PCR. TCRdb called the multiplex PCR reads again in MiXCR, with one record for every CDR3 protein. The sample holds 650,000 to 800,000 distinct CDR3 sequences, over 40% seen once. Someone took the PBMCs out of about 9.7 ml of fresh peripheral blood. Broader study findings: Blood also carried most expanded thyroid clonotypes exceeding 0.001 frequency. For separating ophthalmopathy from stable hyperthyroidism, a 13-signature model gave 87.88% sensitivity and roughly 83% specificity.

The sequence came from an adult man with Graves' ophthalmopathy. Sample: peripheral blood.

The CDR3 nucleotides are TGTGCCAGCAGTTTGTGGGACAGGGTCGGCTACACCTTC. The encoded protein is CASSLWDRVGYTF. V is TRBV12-3 or TRBV12-4 and J is TRBJ1-2, with 9 bases aligning to TRBD1. V shed 3 bases, J shed 8 bases, and the junction held 4 bases outside the gene matches. The CDR3 has 13 residues.